The 15 T cell receptor beta chains listed next were all sequenced from one sample in a study of shared clonotypes between healthy human individuals. CD45RO-negative cells were positively selected for CCR7, leaving out terminally differentiated effector memory CD45RA+ cells. The assay was immunoSEQ multiplex PCR, and TCRdb's table has in-frame clones only and misses some. This table has around 2.1 million clones, around 93% appearing once. The material sequenced was naive CD8+ T cells from PBMCs. These receptors came from a young man in good health. Some clones in this sample may be carry-over from other donors' samples.

The rearrangement links TRBV4-2 to TRBJ1-5; D uncertain. CDR1 and CDR2 from the germline V gene are LGHNA and YNFKEQ. V gave up 4 bases and J gave up 4 bases, with 11 bases separating them. CDR3 length equals 14 residues. DNA of the CDR3: TGTGCCAGCAGCCGAAACAGTGGAAATCAGCCCCAGCATTTT. It encodes CASSRNSGNQPQHF.

This clone has only one observation. The gene calls are TRBV28 and TRBJ1-5; the match to TRBD1 covers 8 bases. CDR3 length equals 14 residues. CDR1 and CDR2 from the germline V gene are MDHEN and SYDVKM. V shed 4 bases and J 9 bases; nucleotides not matched to a gene: 8. CDR3 sequence reads: CASSSLTGDRPQHF. For the CDR3, the DNA is TGTGCCAGCAGTTCACTGACAGGGGATCGGCCCCAGCATTTT.

This sequence joins TRBV7-2 and TRBJ1-1; D gene ambiguous. The CDR3 totals 14 residues. Trimming removed 0 bases at V and 8 bases at J, with 13 bases between. CDR1 and CDR2 from the germline V gene are SGHTA and FQGNSA. CDR3 in amino acids: CASSLADIGTEAFF. DNA of the CDR3: TGTGCCAGCAGCTTAGCTGATATCGGTACCGAAGCTTTCTTT. Using reference TRBV7-2 and TRBJ1-1 for the parts outside the CDR3, the full variable domain is GAGVSQSPSNKVTEKGKDVELRCDPISGHTALYWYRQSLGQGLEFLIYFQGNSAPDKSGLPSDRFSAERTGGSVSTLTIQRTQQEDSAVYLCASSLADIGTEAFFGQGTRLTVV.

V usage is TRBV21-1 and J usage is TRBJ2-5; TRBD2 is taken as the D call from the table, unchecked against the DNA. TRBV21-1 is listed as a pseudogene. The length of the CDR3 is 18 residues. The CDR3 sequence: CASRSFRYRREREETQYF. As DNA, the CDR3 is TGTGCCAGCAGGTCGTTTCGCTATCGGCGGGAGCGGGAGGAGACCCAGTACTTC.

This chain joins TRBV7-9 and TRBJ2-7, with unresolved D. V shed 4 bases and J shed 0 bases, with 13 bases lying between them. Germline V gene data show CDR1 as SEHNR and CDR2 as FQNEAQ (reference sequence). The CDR3 spans 15 residues. The CDR3 DNA follows: TGTGCCAGCAGCTCGTTTAGCCAGAGCTCCTACGAGCAGTACTTC. Amino acids: CASSSFSQSSYEQYF.

The chain is built from TRBV10-3 and TRBJ2-5, with 8 bases that match TRBD1. The CDR3 has 14 residues. CDR1 and CDR2 (germline): ENHRY, SYGVKD. J lost 5 bases, V lost 2 bases, and 4 bases had no gene match. The CDR3 DNA reads TGTGCCATCAGTGAGGACAGGGGTGGGGAGACCCAGTACTTC. Protein: CAISEDRGGETQYF.

The chain carries TRBV7-9 and TRBJ2-1, with 7 bases identical to TRBD1. Germline lookup yields CDR1 SEHNR and CDR2 FQNEAQ (reference sequence). CDR3 size: 17 residues. V was clipped by 6 bases and J by 5 bases; unmatched bases: 16. CDR3 in amino acids: CASRTGTVAVGDNEQFF. CDR3 nucleotides: TGTGCCAGCAGAACCGGGACAGTGGCGGTCGGGGACAATGAGCAGTTCTTC.

V usage is TRBV4-3 and J usage is TRBJ1-1; D perhaps matches TRBD1 (5 bases). CDR1 is LGHNA and CDR2 is YSLEER in the germline V gene. This CDR3 is built from 16 residues. V was shortened by 0 bases and J by 1 base, with 12 bases between the two germline ends. The CDR3 loop is CASSQDYAGRNTEAFF. CDR3 in DNA: TGCGCCAGCAGCCAAGATTACGCAGGGAGGAACACTGAAGCTTTCTTT.

This clone appeared a single time. The chain combines TRBV14 with TRBJ2-1; a weak D match, TRBD2 (6 bases). This CDR3 contains 13 residues. Looked up from germline, CDR1 is SGHDN and CDR2 is FVKESK. V shed 4 bases and J shed 7 bases, with 11 bases lying between them. The CDR3 nucleotides are TGTGCCAGCAGCCTATACAGCGGGAATGAGCAGTTCTTC. This translates into CASSLYSGNEQFF.

The CDR3 bases are TGTGCCAGCAGCTTAGAAAGGGACAGGGCTTACGAGCAGTACTTC. Protein: CASSLERDRAYEQYF. The gene calls are TRBV11-2 and TRBJ2-7; 9 nucleotides match TRBD1. Per germline, CDR1 SGHAT and CDR2 FQNNGV. CDR3 length: 15 residues. Trimming at V came to 0 bases and at J to 4 bases, leaving 4 bases not matched to a gene.

The chain is built from TRBV6-5 and TRBJ1-1; D gene ambiguous. The CDR3 spans 12 residues. The germline V gene has CDR1 MNHEY and CDR2 SVGAGI. Trimming pared 6 bases from V and 4 bases from J, leaving 9 bases between. CDR3 in amino acids: CASSDGSTEAFF. Written as DNA, the CDR3 is TGTGCCAGCAGCGACGGGAGCACTGAAGCTTTCTTT.

Comments on this clone: Other DNA sequences in this sample translate to the same CDR3. The chain joins TRBV9 to TRBJ1-4, with D unresolved. Trimming pared 4 bases from V and 8 bases from J, leaving 9 bases between. The length of the CDR3 is 12 residues. Germline CDR1 and CDR2: SGDLS and YYNGEE. This chain's CDR3 is CASSPGREKLFF. CDR3 bases: TGTGCCAGCAGCCCTGGACGGGAAAAACTGTTTTTT.

This chain uses TRBV7-9 with TRBJ1-1; 9 bases align to TRBD1. V was pared by 5 bases and J by 0 bases, with 7 bases of the junction left unmatched. Per the germline V gene, CDR1 is SEHNR and CDR2 is FQNEAQ (reference sequence). There are 16 residues in the CDR3. The chain's CDR3 is CASSHRTGAMNTEAFF. CDR3 DNA: TGTGCCAGCAGCCATCGGACAGGGGCCATGAACACTGAAGCTTTCTTT.

The chain employs TRBV5-4 and TRBJ2-7, with 8 bases lining up with TRBD1. The CDR3 spans 14 residues. The germline CDR1 and CDR2 sequences are SGHNT and YYREEE (reference sequence). J gave up 3 bases and V 1 base, and 3 bases lay outside the gene matches. DNA of the CDR3: TGTGCCAGCAGCTTGAGGACAGGGCGCTACGAGCAGTACTTC. Translated: CASSLRTGRYEQYF.

This chain joins TRBV27 and TRBJ2-1, with 7 bases aligning to TRBD2. V trimming: 3 bases; J trimming: 9 bases; junction bases outside the gene matches: 11. The CDR3 covers 15 residues. Germline V gene lookup returns CDR1 MNHEY and CDR2 SMNVEV (reference sequence). The DNA of the CDR3 is TGTGCCAGCAGTTTGGGACTACCCGCTGTGGGTGAGCAGTTCTTC. It encodes CASSLGLPAVGEQFF.